Below, 17 T cell receptor beta chains from the same sample are listed, as sequenced in a study of CD8+CD57+ T cells in acquired aplastic anemia. It was genomic DNA that served as the template for profiling TCR beta VDJ and CDR3. TCRdb independently ran MiXCR on the reads; one entry per CDR3 protein. The sample carries fewer than 250,000 distinct CDR3 sequences, around 50% recorded once. Material for sequencing was sorted CD4+, CD8+, or CD8+CD57+ T cells (not recorded which) from PBMCs. All receptors come from a human donor in good health, serving as a control.

This chain links TRBV7-9 with TRBJ2-3; no definite D call. Germline CDR1 is SEHNR and CDR2 is FQNEAQ (reference sequence). Trimming pared 0 bases from V and 4 bases from J, leaving 8 bases between. The CDR3 has 14 residues. The chain's CDR3 is CASSLAPRADTQYF. CDR3 DNA sequence: TGTGCCAGCAGCTTAGCCCCCCGGGCAGATACGCAGTATTTT.

This clonotype has ten or more counts. The chain couples TRBV7-9 to TRBJ1-4; a weak D match, TRBD1 (6 bases). The CDR3 is 16 amino acids. Deletions cut 4 bases from V and 4 bases from J, with 16 bases between. Germline CDR1 and CDR2: SEHNR and FQNEAQ (reference sequence). The CDR3 nucleotides read TGTGCCAGCAGCTCTCGGACAGCTGCAAGTAATGAAAAACTGTTTTTT. Protein product: CASSSRTAASNEKLFF.

This clonotype was seen many times. V usage is TRBV30 and J usage is TRBJ1-5, with D unclear. Germline CDR1 reads GTSNPN; CDR2 reads SVGIG (reference sequence). The CDR3 is made up of 13 amino acids. V was clipped by 0 bases and J by 0 bases, with 3 bases between them. The CDR3 protein is CAWSVDSNQPQHF. The CDR3 DNA reads as TGTGCCTGGAGTGTGGATAGCAATCAGCCCCAGCATTTT.

This clonotype was detected a few times. The chain is built from TRBV24-1 and TRBJ1-2, with a tentative D call TRBD1 (5 bases). Germline V gene lookup returns CDR1 KGHDR and CDR2 SFDVKD. CDR3 length: 14 amino acids. V lost 4 bases to trimming and J lost 3 bases, with 11 bases between them. The CDR3 here is CATSESFRDYGYTF. The CDR3 DNA sequence: TGTGCCACCAGTGAATCCTTCAGGGACTATGGCTACACCTTC.

The chain recombines TRBV29-1 with TRBJ1-5; 10 nucleotides line up with TRBD1. This CDR3 has 13 residues. The germline V gene encodes CDR1 SQVTM and CDR2 ANQGSEA. J was trimmed by 7 bases and V by 7 bases; bases with no gene match: 7. The CDR3 here is CSARDRGDQPQHF. Here the CDR3 DNA reads TGCAGCGCCAGGGACAGGGGAGACCAGCCCCAGCATTTT.

The V gene is TRBV7-9, the J gene TRBJ2-7; D remains ambiguous. The CDR3 is 15 residues long. Looked up from germline, CDR1 is SEHNR and CDR2 is FQNEAQ (reference sequence). V was clipped by 2 bases and J by 4 bases, with 15 bases between them. The DNA for the CDR3 is TGTGCCAGCAGCTTATCGTCGACACTTGAGTACGAGCAGTACTTC. Its protein product is CASSLSSTLEYEQYF.

This clonotype was detected a few times. The rearrangement joins TRBV15 to TRBJ2-7; 9 bases are shared with TRBD1. This CDR3 has 16 residues. The trim removed 0 bases at V and 4 bases at J, leaving 7 bases unmatched. Germline V gives CDR1 LNHNV, CDR2 YYDKDF (reference sequence). The CDR3 is CATSRDLVGTGYEQYF. The CDR3 region has the DNA TGTGCCACCAGCAGAGATCTTGTTGGGACAGGGTACGAGCAGTACTTC.

Concerning this clonotype: A junction boundary mismatches the germline segment, possibly from a read error. The gene calls are TRBV5-1 and TRBJ2-7; D uncertain. The CDR3 spans 13 residues. Germline CDR1 is SGHRS and CDR2 is YFSETQ. The CDR3 reads CASSLTGWDTQYF. The CDR3 DNA follows: TGTGCCAGCAGCCTGACTGGCTGGGATACGCAGTACTTC. Based on the CDR3 plus reference TRBV5-1 and TRBJ2-7, the full variable domain is KAGVTQTPRYLIKTRGQQVTLSCSPISGHRSVSWYQQTPGQGLQFLFEYFSETQRNKGNFPGRFSGRQFSNSRSEMNVSTLELGDSALYLCASSLTGWDTQYFGPGTRLTVT.

On this clonotype itself: The junction departs from the called germline gene at one end, perhaps through a read error. This chain uses TRBV15 with TRBJ1-3, with 11 bases identical to TRBD1. The germline V gene encodes CDR1 LNHNV and CDR2 YYDKDF (reference sequence). The CDR3 extends over 15 amino acids. The CDR3, as DNA: TGTGCCAGCAGCCAAGAAGGGACAGGGGGGAACACCATATATTTT. This gives the protein CASSQEGTGGNTIYF.

This clonotype was recorded only once. This rearrangement joins TRBV20-1 to TRBJ2-1, with 7 bases identical to TRBD1. The CDR3 consists of 14 residues. Trimming removed 5 bases from V and 4 bases from J; junction bases left unmatched: 8. From germline, CDR1 is DFQATT and CDR2 SNEGSKA (reference sequence). The CDR3 sequence: CSAGGQTRYNEQFF. The CDR3 region has the DNA TGCAGTGCTGGGGGACAGACAAGATACAATGAGCAGTTCTTC.

This clonotype was recorded at least ten times. V gene TRBV14 combines with J gene TRBJ2-5; TRBD1 aligns across 10 bases. From germline, CDR1 is SGHDN and CDR2 FVKESK. This CDR3 comprises 17 residues. V shed 0 bases, J shed 5 bases, and the junction held 9 bases outside the gene matches. The CDR3 DNA reads as TGTGCCAGCAGCCAAGATTTTGACAGGGGGCTTCGGGAGACCCAGTACTTC. It encodes CASSQDFDRGLRETQYF.

This chain joins TRBV7-2 and TRBJ2-7, with TRBD1 identical over 10 bases. Per germline, CDR1 SGHTA and CDR2 FQGNSA. CDR3 size: 17 residues. The V segment lost 2 bases and the J segment 0 bases; nucleotides outside the gene matches: 7. CDR3 nucleotide sequence: TGTGCCAGCAGCTTATTCCCGGGACAGGGGAGCTCCTACGAGCAGTACTTC. Amino acids: CASSLFPGQGSSYEQYF.

This sequence joins TRBV7-2 and TRBJ1-2, with 7 positions matching TRBD1. This CDR3 region has 14 residues. Trimming removed 2 bases from V and 6 bases from J; junction bases left unmatched: 6. Germline V gene lookup returns CDR1 SGHTA and CDR2 FQGNSA. The chain's CDR3 is CASSLSRDRDGYTF. As DNA, the CDR3 is TGTGCCAGCAGCTTATCGCGGGACAGAGATGGCTACACCTTC.

This clonotype was counted a single time. J is TRBJ2-6 and V is TRBV7-9, with a weak D call TRBD2 (7 bases). This CDR3 is 16 amino acids long. Trimming took off 1 base at V and 4 bases at J, with 11 bases between the two ends. Germline CDR1 is SEHNR and CDR2 is FQNEAQ (reference sequence). The DNA for the CDR3 is TGTGCCAGCAGCTTAGTAGGGGGGGCGGGGGCCAACGTCCTGACTTTC. Its protein is CASSLVGGAGANVLTF.

As to this clonotype: Relative to the germline gene, one junction end is altered; a read error may explain this. This chain uses TRBV7-2 with TRBJ2-3; perhaps TRBD2 as D (5 bases). The CDR3 has 17 residues. The germline V gene encodes CDR1 SGHTA and CDR2 FQGNSA. Here the CDR3 reads CASSQEAREAASDTQYF. DNA for the CDR3: TGCGCCAGCAGCCAGGAGGCGCGAGAAGCGGCGTCAGATACGCAGTATTTT.

In its sample, this clonotype was seen many times. The chain uses TRBV4-2 and TRBJ2-1; 11 bases match TRBD1. V dropped 1 base and J dropped 8; count of bases not matched to a gene: 7. Germline assignment: CDR1 LGHNA and CDR2 YNFKEQ. CDR3 length: 16 residues. CDR3 sequence (DNA): TGTGCCAGCAGCCAAGCCGGACAGGGGGCAAAGGATGAGCAGTTCTTC. The encoded protein is CASSQAGQGAKDEQFF.

The chain has TRBV7-3 and TRBJ2-5; D is possibly TRBD1 (5 bases). Per the germline V gene, CDR1 is SGHTA and CDR2 is FQGTGA. The CDR3 is 15 residues long. The V end was cut by 3 bases, the J end by 1 base, with 12 bases between. CDR3 residues: CASSFLHDSQETQYF. The CDR3 DNA sequence: TGTGCCAGCAGCTTCCTACACGACAGCCAAGAGACCCAGTACTTC. The complete variable domain, with remaining parts taken from reference TRBV7-3 and TRBJ2-5, reads GAGVSQTPSNKVTEKGKYVELRCDPISGHTALYWYRQSLGQGPEFLIYFQGTGAADDSGLPNDRFFAVRPEGSVSTLKIQRTERGDSAVYLCASSFLHDSQETQYFGPGTRLLVL.